The 22 T cell receptor beta chains below were found in one sample sequenced in a study of cytomegalovirus exposure and HLA in healthy donors. The PCR employed 60 Vbeta primers together with 13 Jbeta primers. Data came from immunoSEQ multiplex PCR; TCRdb stores just in-frame clones and leaves some out. The table has roughly 120,000 clones, 84% seen once; the top ten hold 2.5% to 3.5%. Material for sequencing was PBMCs. The receptors stem from a woman younger than 35 in good health and CMV-seropositive.

The chain is built from TRBV9 and TRBJ2-5; 13 bases align to TRBD2. V shed 6 bases, J shed 4 bases, and the junction held 6 bases outside the gene matches. This CDR3 contains 15 residues. Germline CDR1 reads SGDLS; CDR2 reads YYNGEE. CDR3 residues: CASTITSGGAETQYF. In DNA, the CDR3 is TGTGCCAGCACCATCACTAGCGGGGGGGCAGAGACCCAGTACTTC.

The genes are TRBV27 and TRBJ2-7; weak D call: TRBD1 (6 bases). This CDR3 is 14 amino acids long. V was clipped by 8 bases and J by 5 bases, with 19 bases between them. Germline CDR1 reads MNHEY; CDR2 reads SMNVEV (reference sequence). The CDR3 spells CASGYLQGKNEQYF. The CDR3 DNA reads as TGTGCCAGCGGCTACTTACAGGGTAAGAACGAGCAGTACTTC.

This chain uses TRBV13 with TRBJ2-3; TRBD2 aligns across 11 bases. The CDR3 sequence is 19 residues long. With 7 bases clipped from V and 0 bases from J, the junction kept 15 bases outside the gene matches. Germline V gene sequence: CDR1 PRHDT, CDR2 FYEKMQ (reference sequence). CDR3 protein: CASTSFGASGGTSTDTQYF. The CDR3 region has the DNA TGTGCCAGCACCTCCTTCGGGGCTAGCGGGGGGACTAGCACAGATACGCAGTATTTT.

This clone turned up a few times. The CDR3 DNA reads TGTGCCATCAGTGGGGGGCAGCCCAATCAGCCCCAGCATTTT. Protein product: CAISGGQPNQPQHF. This sequence joins TRBV10-3 and TRBJ1-5; weak D call: TRBD1 (6 bases). Germline CDR1 ENHRY, CDR2 SYGVKD. With 4 bases removed from V and 3 bases from J, the gap between germline ends came to 10 bases. CDR3 length equals 14 residues.

The chain employs TRBV15 and TRBJ1-6; perhaps TRBD1 as D (6 bases). The CDR3 is made up of 16 amino acids. V was pared by 3 bases and J by 7 bases, with 16 bases between. Germline values: CDR1 LNHNV, CDR2 YYDKDF (reference sequence). The CDR3 region has the DNA TGTGCCACCAGCAGCACACCGGGAGGGACAAATTCACCCCTCCACTTT. This translates into CATSSTPGGTNSPLHF.

For this clone: One end of the junction fails to match germline, which may point to a read error. The chain is built from TRBV7-7 and TRBJ2-1; 15 bases are shared with TRBD2. Germline-derived CDR1 and CDR2 are SSHAT and FNYEAQ (reference sequence). The CDR3 runs to 15 residues. The CDR3 is CASSLGLAGGCEQFF. CDR3 bases: TGTGCTAGCAGCTTAGGACTAGCGGGGGGGTGTGAGCAGTTCTTC.

The rearrangement uses TRBV2 and TRBJ1-6, with 10 bases that match TRBD1. Germline CDR1 and CDR2: SNHLY and FYNNEI. The junction had 11 bases not matched to a gene; V was cut back by 6 bases and J by 9 bases. This CDR3 has 16 amino acids. The CDR3 DNA is TGTGCCAGCAGACCTTTGACAGGGGGCTCTGGTTCACCCCTCCACTTT. Its protein product is CASRPLTGGSGSPLHF.

This clone has a handful of counts. This chain links TRBV4-1 with TRBJ2-7; TRBD2 matches at 11 bases. CDR1 and CDR2 (germline): MGHRA, YSYEKL. The V segment lost 1 base and the J segment 6 bases; nucleotides outside the gene matches: 2. This CDR3 is built from 14 residues. CDR3 sequence: CASSQVSGGGEQYF. The CDR3 DNA follows: TGCGCCAGCAGCCAAGTTAGCGGGGGGGGCGAGCAGTACTTC.

This clone appeared a single time. The chain has TRBV4-1 and TRBJ2-5; 7 nucleotides align to TRBD2. The CDR3 is made up of 15 amino acids. The trim removed 4 bases at V and 5 bases at J, leaving 10 bases unmatched. Germline CDR1 and CDR2: MGHRA and YSYEKL. DNA for the CDR3: TGCGCCAGCAGCCGCTGGGAGGGGCCCGGGGAGACCCAGTACTTC. Its translation is CASSRWEGPGETQYF.

The chain has TRBV14 and TRBJ1-3; unclear D gene. The length of the CDR3 is 14 residues. Germline loops: CDR1 SGHDN, CDR2 FVKESK. V was clipped by 1 base and J by 4 bases, with 8 bases between them. The CDR3 bases are TGTGCCAGCAGCCAAGGAGGGCTGGGAAACACCATATATTTT. The encoded protein is CASSQGGLGNTIYF. Full variable domain (rest looked up from reference TRBV14 and TRBJ1-3): EAGVTQFPSHSVIEKGQTVTLRCDPISGHDNLYWYRRVMGKEIKFLLHFVKESKQDESGMPNNRFLAERTGGTYSTLKVQPAELEDSGVYFCASSQGGLGNTIYFGEGSWLTVV.

The V gene is TRBV19, the J gene TRBJ1-6; D may be TRBD1 (6 bases). CDR3 length: 16 residues. CDR1 and CDR2 (germline): LNHDA, SQIVND (reference sequence). V was cut by 3 bases and J by 2 bases, with 11 bases left in between. CDR3 nucleotide sequence: TGTGCCAGTAGTATTTATGGACAGCCCTATAATTCACCCCTCCACTTT. Encoded protein: CASSIYGQPYNSPLHF.

The V call is TRBV4-1, the J call TRBJ2-7; the match to TRBD1 covers 8 bases. The junction had 7 bases not matched to a gene; V was cut back by 4 bases and J by 5 bases. The CDR3 totals 14 residues. Looked up from germline, CDR1 is MGHRA and CDR2 is YSYEKL. CDR3 sequence: CASSPGQGGHEQYF. Here the CDR3 DNA reads TGCGCCAGCAGCCCTGGACAGGGAGGCCACGAGCAGTACTTC.

This clone was seen a few times. V is TRBV6-5 and J is TRBJ2-7; 8 positions agree with TRBD1. This CDR3 has 13 amino acids. J was trimmed by 6 bases and V by 7 bases; bases with no gene match: 8. CDR1 MNHEY and CDR2 SVGAGI come from the germline V gene. CDR3 bases: TGTGCCAGCAACCAGGACAGGGAAGGCGAGCAGTACTTC. This translates into CASNQDREGEQYF.

The chain employs TRBV28 and TRBJ2-1; D may be TRBD1 (6 bases). Trimming left V 4 bases short and J 8 bases short, with 15 bases between. Germline V gives CDR1 MDHEN, CDR2 SYDVKM. CDR3 size: 14 residues. The CDR3 nucleotides read TGTGCCAGCAGTTCGACAGGTGGTGGCGATGAGCAGTTCTTC. The encoded protein is CASSSTGGGDEQFF.

The chain uses TRBV13 and TRBJ2-1; 9 bases match TRBD2. The CDR3 totals 14 residues. Germline lookup yields CDR1 PRHDT and CDR2 FYEKMQ (reference sequence). Unmatched junction bases numbered 6, after V lost 3 bases and J lost 9 bases. CDR3 region: CASSFQRGVGEQFF. The DNA of the CDR3 is TGTGCCAGCAGCTTCCAGCGGGGGGTGGGTGAGCAGTTCTTC.

The rearrangement uses TRBV9 and TRBJ2-5; tentatively, D is TRBD1 (6 bases). Germline V lookup: CDR1 SGDLS, CDR2 YYNGEE. V lost 2 bases and J lost 5, with 19 bases in between. There are 16 residues in the CDR3. CDR3 region: CASSVTPGHPLETQYF. The CDR3 bases are TGTGCCAGCAGCGTTACACCGGGACACCCCCTTGAGACCCAGTACTTC.

The chain uses TRBV7-9 and TRBJ2-1; TRBD2 is a possible D gene (6 bases). V was pared by 5 bases and J by 7 bases, with 15 bases between. Per germline, CDR1 SEHNR and CDR2 FQNEAQ (reference sequence). The CDR3 length is 14 residues. The CDR3 DNA sequence: TGTGCCAGCAGCCCCCGGGACTTGGAGAATGAGCAGTTCTTC. It codes for CASSPRDLENEQFF.

V and J are TRBV1 and TRBJ1-2; TRBD1 is taken as the D call from the table, unchecked against the DNA. TRBV1 is a pseudogene. CDR3 size: 15 residues. The CDR3 nucleotides are TGCACCAGCAGCCAAAGAGTACAGGGGCACGCTGGCTACACCTTC. Residues: CTSSQRVQGHAGYTF.

Judged by abundance, this clone is medium-sized. The gene calls are TRBV11-3 and TRBJ2-2; possibly TRBD1 for D (6 bases). Germline lookup yields CDR1 SGHNT and CDR2 YENEEA. The CDR3 consists of 14 residues. Trimming stripped 5 bases from V and 6 bases from J, with 13 bases between. CDR3: CASSLQGSAGELFF. The CDR3, as DNA: TGTGCCAGCAGCCTACAGGGATCCGCCGGGGAGCTGTTTTTT.

V is TRBV14 and J is TRBJ1-2; 8 bases agree with TRBD1. Losses at the gene ends were 6 bases for V and 4 bases for J; bases not matched to a gene: 13. Germline CDR1 SGHDN, CDR2 FVKESK. The CDR3 covers 16 residues. CDR3 residues: CASSRTGGWFGYGYTF. CDR3 bases: TGTGCCAGCAGTCGTACAGGGGGTTGGTTTGGCTATGGCTACACCTTC.

The chain is built from TRBV18 and TRBJ1-5; perhaps TRBD1 as D (6 bases). The germline V gene encodes CDR1 KGHSH and CDR2 LQKENI. This CDR3 has 14 residues. Trimming left V 6 bases short and J 3 bases short, with 12 bases between. The CDR3 region has the DNA TGTGCCAGCTCCCCGGACAGCTACAATCAGCCCCAGCATTTT. Protein: CASSPDSYNQPQHF. Variable domain in full (rest from reference TRBV18 and TRBJ1-5): NAGVMQNPRHLVRRRGQEARLRCSPMKGHSHVYWYRQLPEEGLKFMVYLQKENIIDESGMPKERFSAEFPKEGPSILRIQQVVRGDSAAYFCASSPDSYNQPQHFGDGTRLSIL.

The DNA for the CDR3 is TGTGCCAGCAGCTTGGACAGTAGTGAGCAGTTCTTC. Protein product: CASSLDSSEQFF. V usage is TRBV7-9 and J usage is TRBJ2-1; D might be TRBD1 (6 bases). V lost 3 bases and J lost 9, with 9 bases in between. The CDR3 is 12 amino acids. From germline, CDR1 is SEHNR and CDR2 FQNEAQ (reference sequence).